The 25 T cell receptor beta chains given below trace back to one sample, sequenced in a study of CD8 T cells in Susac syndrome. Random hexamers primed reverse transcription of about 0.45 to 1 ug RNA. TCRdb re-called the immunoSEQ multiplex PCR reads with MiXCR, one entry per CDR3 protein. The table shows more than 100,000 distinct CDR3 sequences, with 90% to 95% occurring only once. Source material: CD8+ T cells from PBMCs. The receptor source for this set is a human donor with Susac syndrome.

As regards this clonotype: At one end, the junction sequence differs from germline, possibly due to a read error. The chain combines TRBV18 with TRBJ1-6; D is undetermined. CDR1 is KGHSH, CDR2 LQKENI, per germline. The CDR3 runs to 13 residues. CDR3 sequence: CASSSPVGSPLHF. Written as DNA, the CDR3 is TGTGCCAGCTCATCACCGGTGGGTTCACCCCTCCACTTT.

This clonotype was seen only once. CDR3 in DNA: TGTGCCAGTGGGGACATCAACACTGAAGCTTTCTTT. It translates to CASGDINTEAFF. This chain uses TRBV19 with TRBJ1-1; maybe TRBD1 (6 bases). Germline-derived CDR1 and CDR2 are LNHDA and SQIVND (reference sequence). The CDR3 loop spans 12 amino acids. V was clipped by 8 bases and J by 2 bases, with 9 bases between them.

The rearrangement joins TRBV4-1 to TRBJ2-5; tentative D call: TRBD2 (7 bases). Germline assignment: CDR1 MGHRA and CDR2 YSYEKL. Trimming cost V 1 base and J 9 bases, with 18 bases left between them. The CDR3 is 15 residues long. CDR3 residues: CASSQASGGRRAQYF. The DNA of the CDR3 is TGCGCCAGCAGCCAAGCCTCCGGGGGGCGGAGGGCCCAGTACTTC.

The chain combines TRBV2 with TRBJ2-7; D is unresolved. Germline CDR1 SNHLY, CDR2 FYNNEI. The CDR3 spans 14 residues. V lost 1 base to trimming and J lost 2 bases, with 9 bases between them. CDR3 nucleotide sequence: TGTGCCAGCAGTGAAGTCAACAGCCCCTACGAGCAGTACTTC. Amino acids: CASSEVNSPYEQYF.

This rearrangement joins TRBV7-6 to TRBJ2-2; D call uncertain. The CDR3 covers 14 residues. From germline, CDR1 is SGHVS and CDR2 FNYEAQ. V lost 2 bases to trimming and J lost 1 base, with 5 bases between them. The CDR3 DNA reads TGTGCCAGCAGCTTAAGTCGGAACACCGGGGAGCTGTTTTTT. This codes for CASSLSRNTGELFF. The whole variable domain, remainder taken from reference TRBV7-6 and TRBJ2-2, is GAGVSQSPRYKVTKRGQDVALRCDPISGHVSLYWYRQALGQGPEFLTYFNYEAQQDKSGLPNDRFSAERPEGSISTLTIQRTEQRDSAMYRCASSLSRNTGELFFGEGSRLTVL.

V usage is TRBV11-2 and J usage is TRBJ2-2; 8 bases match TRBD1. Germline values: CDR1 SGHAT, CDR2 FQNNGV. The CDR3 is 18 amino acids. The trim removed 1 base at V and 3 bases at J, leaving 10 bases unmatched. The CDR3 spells CASSLVTGRGQDTGELFF. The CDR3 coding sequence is TGTGCCAGCAGCTTAGTCACAGGCAGGGGGCAAGACACCGGGGAGCTGTTTTTT.

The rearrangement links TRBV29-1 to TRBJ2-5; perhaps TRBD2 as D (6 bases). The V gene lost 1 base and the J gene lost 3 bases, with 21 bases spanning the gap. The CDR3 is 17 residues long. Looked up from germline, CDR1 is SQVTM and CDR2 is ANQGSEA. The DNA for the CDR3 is TGCAGCGTTGAAGCCGGGAGCCTTAGGGGTCGCAAAGAGACCCAGTACTTC. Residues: CSVEAGSLRGRKETQYF.

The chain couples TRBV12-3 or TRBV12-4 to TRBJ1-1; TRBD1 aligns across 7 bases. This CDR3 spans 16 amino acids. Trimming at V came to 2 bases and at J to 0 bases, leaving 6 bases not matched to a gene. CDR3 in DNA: TGTGCCAGCAGTTTACCCGGGACAGAAATGAACACTGAAGCTTTCTTT. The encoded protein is CASSLPGTEMNTEAFF.

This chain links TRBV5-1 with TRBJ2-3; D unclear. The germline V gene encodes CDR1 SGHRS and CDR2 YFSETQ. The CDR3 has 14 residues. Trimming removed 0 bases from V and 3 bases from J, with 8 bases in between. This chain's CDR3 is CASSLEAVTDTQYF. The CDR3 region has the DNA TGCGCCAGCAGCTTGGAGGCAGTAACAGATACGCAGTATTTT.

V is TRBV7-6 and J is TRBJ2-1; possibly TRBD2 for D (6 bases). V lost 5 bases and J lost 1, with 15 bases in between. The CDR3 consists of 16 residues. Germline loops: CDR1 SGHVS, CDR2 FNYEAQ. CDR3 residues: CASSPLAIPSYNEQFF. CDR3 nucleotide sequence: TGTGCCAGCAGCCCGCTAGCGATACCTTCCTACAATGAGCAGTTCTTC.

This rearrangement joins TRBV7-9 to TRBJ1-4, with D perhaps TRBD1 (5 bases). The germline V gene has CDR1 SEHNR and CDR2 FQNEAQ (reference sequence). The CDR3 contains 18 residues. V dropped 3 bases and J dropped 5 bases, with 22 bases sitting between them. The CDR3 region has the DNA TGTGCCAGCAGCTTTATTTCGCCCCAGGGTTCGTGGAATGAAAAACTGTTTTTT. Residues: CASSFISPQGSWNEKLFF. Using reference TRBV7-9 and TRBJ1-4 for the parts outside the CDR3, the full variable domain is DTGVSQNPRHKITKRGQNVTFRCDPISEHNRLYWYRQTLGQGPEFLTYFQNEAQLEKSRLLSDRFSAERPKGSFSTLEIQRTEQGDSAMYLCASSFISPQGSWNEKLFFGSGTQLSVL.

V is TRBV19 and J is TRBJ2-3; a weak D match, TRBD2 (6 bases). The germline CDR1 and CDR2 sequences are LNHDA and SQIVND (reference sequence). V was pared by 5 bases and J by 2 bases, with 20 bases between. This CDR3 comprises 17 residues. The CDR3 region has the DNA TGTGCCAGTAGTTCCTCCTGGCAGTGGGGGGACACAGATACGCAGTATTTT. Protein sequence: CASSSSWQWGDTDTQYF.

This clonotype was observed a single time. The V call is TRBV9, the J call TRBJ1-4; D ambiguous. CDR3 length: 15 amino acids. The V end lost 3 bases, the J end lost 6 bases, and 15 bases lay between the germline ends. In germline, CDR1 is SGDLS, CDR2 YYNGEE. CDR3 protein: CASSAFGRSDEKLFF. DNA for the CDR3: TGTGCCAGCAGCGCTTTCGGCCGTTCGGATGAAAAACTGTTTTTT.

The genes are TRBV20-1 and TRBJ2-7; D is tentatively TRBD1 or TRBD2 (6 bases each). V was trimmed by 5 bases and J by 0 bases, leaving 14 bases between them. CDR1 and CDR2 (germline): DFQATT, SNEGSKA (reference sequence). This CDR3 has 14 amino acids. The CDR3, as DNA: TGCAGTGCTTCCTTAACGGGGGCCTCCTACGAGCAGTACTTC. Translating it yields CSASLTGASYEQYF.

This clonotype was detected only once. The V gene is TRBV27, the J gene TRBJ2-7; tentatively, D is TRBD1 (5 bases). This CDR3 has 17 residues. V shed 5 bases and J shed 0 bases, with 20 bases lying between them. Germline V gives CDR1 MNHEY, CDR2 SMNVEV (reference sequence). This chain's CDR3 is CASSPPLGARSSYEQYF. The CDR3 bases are TGTGCCAGCAGTCCACCCCTAGGGGCAAGGAGCTCCTACGAGCAGTACTTC.

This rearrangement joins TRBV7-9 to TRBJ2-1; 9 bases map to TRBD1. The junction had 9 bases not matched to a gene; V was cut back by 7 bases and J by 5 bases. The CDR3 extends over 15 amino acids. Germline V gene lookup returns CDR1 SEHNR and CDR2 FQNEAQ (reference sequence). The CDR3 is CASTEPGTGNNEQFF. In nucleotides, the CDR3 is TGTGCCAGCACCGAACCCGGGACAGGGAACAATGAGCAGTTCTTC.

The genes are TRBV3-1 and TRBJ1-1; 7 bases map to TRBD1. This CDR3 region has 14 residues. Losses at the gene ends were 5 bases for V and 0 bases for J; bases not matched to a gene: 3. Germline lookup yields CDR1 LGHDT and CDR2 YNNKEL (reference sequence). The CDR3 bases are TGTGCCAGCAGCATTGACAGGGTGAACACTGAAGCTTTCTTT. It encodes CASSIDRVNTEAFF.

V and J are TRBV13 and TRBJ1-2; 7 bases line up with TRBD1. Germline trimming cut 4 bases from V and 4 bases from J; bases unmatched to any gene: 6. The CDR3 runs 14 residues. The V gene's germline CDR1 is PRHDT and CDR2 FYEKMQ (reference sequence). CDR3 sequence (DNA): TGTGCCAGCAGCTGGGGACAGTTTAGCTATGGCTACACCTTC. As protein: CASSWGQFSYGYTF.

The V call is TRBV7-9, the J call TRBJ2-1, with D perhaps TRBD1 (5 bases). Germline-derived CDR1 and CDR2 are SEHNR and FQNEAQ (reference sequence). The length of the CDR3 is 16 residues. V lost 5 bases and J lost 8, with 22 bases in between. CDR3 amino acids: CASSGEQATVWDEQFF. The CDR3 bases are TGTGCCAGCAGCGGGGAACAGGCCACAGTATGGGATGAGCAGTTCTTC.

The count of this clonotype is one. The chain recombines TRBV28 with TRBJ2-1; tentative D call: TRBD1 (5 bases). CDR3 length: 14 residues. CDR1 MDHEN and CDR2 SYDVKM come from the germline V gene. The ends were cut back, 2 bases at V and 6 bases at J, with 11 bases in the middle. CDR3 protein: CASSLVREFNEQFF. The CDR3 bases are TGTGCCAGCAGTTTAGTCAGGGAATTCAATGAGCAGTTCTTC.

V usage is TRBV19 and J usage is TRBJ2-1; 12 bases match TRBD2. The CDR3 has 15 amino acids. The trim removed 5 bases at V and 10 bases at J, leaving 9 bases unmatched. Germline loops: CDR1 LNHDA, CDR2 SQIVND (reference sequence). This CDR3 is CASSWGSSGGAEQFF. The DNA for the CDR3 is TGTGCCAGTAGTTGGGGTTCTAGCGGGGGGGCCGAGCAGTTCTTC.

CDR3 sequence: CASSWGRGEQVIQYF. The CDR3, as DNA: TGCGCCAGCAGCTGGGGCCGCGGGGAGCAGGTCATTCAGTACTTC. The rearrangement uses TRBV5-1 and TRBJ2-4, with D possibly TRBD2 on 6 matching bases. Trimming pared 3 bases from V and 9 bases from J, leaving 19 bases between. This CDR3 is built from 15 residues. Germline-derived CDR1 and CDR2 are SGHRS and YFSETQ.

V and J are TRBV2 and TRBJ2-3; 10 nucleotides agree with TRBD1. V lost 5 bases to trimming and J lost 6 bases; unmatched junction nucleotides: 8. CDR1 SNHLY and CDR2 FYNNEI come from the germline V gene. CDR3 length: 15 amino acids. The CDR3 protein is CASSPDRGLKDTQYF. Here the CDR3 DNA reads TGTGCCAGCAGTCCTGACAGGGGGCTGAAGGATACGCAGTATTTT.

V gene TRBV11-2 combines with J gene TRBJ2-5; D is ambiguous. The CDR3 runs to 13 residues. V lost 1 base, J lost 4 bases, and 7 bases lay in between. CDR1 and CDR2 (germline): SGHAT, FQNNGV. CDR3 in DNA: TGTGCCAGCAGCTTAGTACCAGGAGAGACCCAGTACTTC. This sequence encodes CASSLVPGETQYF. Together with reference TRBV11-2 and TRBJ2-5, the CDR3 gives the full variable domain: EAGVAQSPRYKIIEKRQSVAFWCNPISGHATLYWYQQILGQGPKLLIQFQNNGVVDDSQLPKDRFSAERLKGVDSTLKIQPAKLEDSAVYLCASSLVPGETQYFGPGTRLLVL.

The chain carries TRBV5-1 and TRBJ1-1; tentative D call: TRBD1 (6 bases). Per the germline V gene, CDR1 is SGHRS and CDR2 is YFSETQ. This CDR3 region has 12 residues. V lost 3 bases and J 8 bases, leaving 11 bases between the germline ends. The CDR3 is CASSSGAYEAFF. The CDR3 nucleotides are TGCGCCAGCAGCTCGGGGGCCTACGAAGCTTTCTTT.